Presented here are 29 T cell receptor beta chains from one specimen sequenced in a study of T cell repertoires in cytomegalovirus infection. TCRdb processed the reads anew with MiXCR; each CDR3 protein has one entry. The sample consists of more than 400,000 distinct CDR3 sequences, around a quarter of them appearing once. Sequencing was done on a sample of PBMCs. These receptors all stem from a human donor in good health (CMV status not recorded). Some clones in this sample may be carry-over from other donors' samples.

A few counts support this clonotype. The chain couples TRBV7-9 to TRBJ1-1, with D unresolved. This CDR3 is 14 amino acids long. V was shortened by 5 bases and J by 0 bases, with 10 bases between the two germline ends. Germline V gene sequence: CDR1 SEHNR, CDR2 FQNEAQ (reference sequence). The CDR3, as DNA: TGTGCCAGCAGCCCCTCCGGGGTGAACACTGAAGCTTTCTTT. Protein sequence: CASSPSGVNTEAFF. Combining the CDR3 with reference TRBV7-9 and TRBJ1-1 gives the whole variable domain DTGVSQNPRHKITKRGQNVTFRCDPISEHNRLYWYRQTLGQGPEFLTYFQNEAQLEKSRLLSDRFSAERPKGSFSTLEIQRTEQGDSAMYLCASSPSGVNTEAFFGQGTRLTVV.

This clonotype was observed a handful of times. This sequence joins TRBV4-2 and TRBJ1-1, with a possible D match to TRBD1 (6 bases). The CDR3 is made up of 14 amino acids. Trimming left V 1 base short and J 1 base short, with 7 bases between. The V gene's germline CDR1 is LGHNA and CDR2 YNFKEQ. The DNA for the CDR3 is TGTGCCAGCAGCCAAGCAGGGGCGAACACTGAAGCTTTCTTT. It codes for CASSQAGANTEAFF.

This clonotype came up a few times. The chain carries TRBV7-9 and TRBJ2-6; 10 bases align to TRBD1. Germline values: CDR1 SEHNR, CDR2 FQNEAQ (reference sequence). V lost 5 bases and J lost 4; bases outside the gene matches: 8. There are 17 residues in the CDR3. The CDR3 region has the DNA TGTGCCAGCAGCGTCCGGGACAGGGGATCCGGGGCCAACGTCCTGACTTTC. This codes for CASSVRDRGSGANVLTF.

This CDR3 is CASGLGGTDTQYF. The CDR3 nucleotides read TGTGCCAGCGGGTTAGGGGGAACAGATACGCAGTATTTT. This chain links TRBV7-6 with TRBJ2-3, with D tentatively TRBD1 (6 bases). This CDR3 contains 13 residues. Trimming removed 8 bases at V and 3 bases at J, with 12 bases between. CDR1 and CDR2 (germline): SGHVS, FNYEAQ.

This sequence joins TRBV15 and TRBJ2-1, with TRBD2 matching over 12 bases. Looked up from germline, CDR1 is LNHNV and CDR2 is YYDKDF (reference sequence). There are 16 residues in the CDR3. With 5 bases clipped from V and 8 bases from J, the junction kept 10 bases outside the gene matches. CDR3 sequence reads: CATSPPLAGGSDEQFF. For the CDR3, the DNA is TGTGCCACCAGCCCCCCTCTAGCGGGAGGGAGCGATGAGCAGTTCTTC.

A few counts support this clonotype. The chain combines TRBV6-2 or TRBV6-3 with TRBJ2-7; 10 nucleotides match TRBD2. The germline gives CDR1 MNHEY, CDR2 SVGEGT. V was clipped by 7 bases and J by 4 bases; unmatched bases: 10. The CDR3 consists of 15 residues. The CDR3 region has the DNA TGTGCCAGCAAGGCAAGGTCTAGCGGGAGTTACGAGCAGTACTTC. Its translation is CASKARSSGSYEQYF.

V gene TRBV12-3 or TRBV12-4 combines with J gene TRBJ2-3; the match to TRBD2 covers 10 bases. The trim removed 4 bases at V and 4 bases at J, leaving 14 bases unmatched. The CDR3 sequence is 18 residues long. The DNA of the CDR3 is TGTGCCAGCAGTTCACGGGGTGGGCTAGCGGGAGCCGCAGATACGCAGTATTTT. The encoded protein is CASSSRGGLAGAADTQYF.

This clonotype appeared many times. This chain links TRBV7-6 with TRBJ2-5; D is unclear. The V and J ends lost 4 bases and 5 bases respectively, with 8 bases between them. Per the germline V gene, CDR1 is SGHVS and CDR2 is FNYEAQ. CDR3 length equals 12 residues. The CDR3 region is CASSWVSETQYF. DNA for the CDR3: TGTGCCAGCAGCTGGGTTTCGGAGACCCAGTACTTC.

This clonotype turned up a few times. This sequence joins TRBV11-3 and TRBJ2-1, with 11 bases aligning to TRBD2. V trimming: 8 bases; J trimming: 10 bases; junction bases outside the gene matches: 7. CDR1 SGHNT and CDR2 YENEEA come from the germline V gene. This CDR3 spans 13 amino acids. CDR3 sequence reads: CASHSGRAGEQFF. In DNA, the CDR3 is TGTGCCAGCCATAGCGGGAGGGCCGGAGAGCAGTTCTTC.

This clonotype occurred many times. This chain joins TRBV7-2 and TRBJ2-7, with 8 bases fitting TRBD2. The CDR3 consists of 15 residues. The germline V gene has CDR1 SGHTA and CDR2 FQGNSA. Germline trimming cut 5 bases from V and 0 bases from J; bases unmatched to any gene: 6. CDR3 sequence reads: CASSRVAGFSYEQYF. Written as DNA, the CDR3 is TGTGCCAGCAGCAGGGTAGCGGGGTTCTCCTACGAGCAGTACTTC.

The V gene is TRBV7-3, the J gene TRBJ2-1; D perhaps matches TRBD1 (6 bases). V gave up 3 bases and J gave up 9 bases, with 12 bases separating them. This CDR3 spans 13 amino acids. CDR1 is SGHTA, CDR2 FQGTGA, per germline. The CDR3 DNA follows: TGTGCCAGCAGCTTGGGGGCGGCCTCTGAGCAGTTCTTC. This translates into CASSLGAASEQFF.

This clonotype showed up many times. J is TRBJ2-1 and V is TRBV7-9, with TRBD2 identical over 10 bases. The CDR3 is made up of 15 amino acids. The V gene's germline CDR1 is SEHNR and CDR2 FQNEAQ (reference sequence). Unmatched junction bases numbered 7, after V lost 10 bases and J lost 1 base. The CDR3 DNA reads as TGTGCCACCCAGCGGGAGGGCCTGTCCTACAATGAGCAGTTCTTC. This codes for CATQREGLSYNEQFF.

This rearrangement joins TRBV20-1 to TRBJ2-3, with 10 positions matching TRBD2. This CDR3 is built from 15 residues. From germline, CDR1 is DFQATT and CDR2 SNEGSKA (reference sequence). V lost 5 bases, J lost 0 bases, and 5 bases stayed unmatched. The DNA of the CDR3 is TGCAGTGCTCCTATAGCGGGAGGTAGCACAGATACGCAGTATTTT. Protein sequence: CSAPIAGGSTDTQYF.

This chain connects TRBV6-2 or TRBV6-3 to TRBJ2-2; D may be TRBD2 (5 bases). Germline V gives CDR1 MNHEY, CDR2 SVGEGT. The V and J ends lost 6 bases and 9 bases respectively, with 14 bases between them. This CDR3 is built from 13 residues. DNA for the CDR3: TGTGCCAGCAGCCTTAACGCGGGCCGGGAGCTGTTTTTT. This sequence encodes CASSLNAGRELFF.

This clonotype appeared once. J is TRBJ2-1 and V is TRBV19; D possibly corresponds to TRBD2 (5 bases). The CDR3 is made up of 13 amino acids. Germline values: CDR1 LNHDA, CDR2 SQIVND (reference sequence). Trimming shortened V by 3 bases and J by 6 bases, and 9 bases separated the two germline ends. DNA of the CDR3: TGTGCCAGTAGTATTTCGGGGTCCAATGAGCAGTTCTTC. Its protein is CASSISGSNEQFF.

This clonotype was picked up a small number of times. This chain connects TRBV12-3 or TRBV12-4 to TRBJ1-5; possible D gene TRBD1, 6 bases. V was trimmed by 5 bases and J by 1 base, leaving 12 bases between them. The CDR3 sequence is 15 residues long. The CDR3 loop is CASSPSGESNQPQHF. CDR3 coding DNA: TGTGCCAGCAGTCCCTCAGGGGAAAGCAATCAGCCCCAGCATTTT.

This clonotype appeared a few times. This sequence joins TRBV11-2 and TRBJ1-3; D gene unclear. The V gene's germline CDR1 is SGHAT and CDR2 FQNNGV. Trimming stripped 2 bases from V and 0 bases from J, with 8 bases between. This CDR3 is built from 15 residues. In DNA form, the CDR3 reads TGTGCCAGCAGCTTAACGAAGAACTCTGGAAACACCATATATTTT. Translated, it gives CASSLTKNSGNTIYF.

The sample holds a few counts of this clonotype. The chain combines TRBV7-9 with TRBJ2-3, with TRBD2 identical over 8 bases. The CDR3 sequence is 15 residues long. Germline loops: CDR1 SEHNR, CDR2 FQNEAQ (reference sequence). J was trimmed by 6 bases and V by 4 bases; bases with no gene match: 9. CDR3 nucleotide sequence: TGTGCCAGCAGCTCCCAGAGCGGGAGCGTGGATACGCAGTATTTT. This sequence encodes CASSSQSGSVDTQYF. Together with reference TRBV7-9 and TRBJ2-3, the CDR3 gives the full variable domain: DTGVSQNPRHKITKRGQNVTFRCDPISEHNRLYWYRQTLGQGPEFLTYFQNEAQLEKSRLLSDRFSAERPKGSFSTLEIQRTEQGDSAMYLCASSSQSGSVDTQYFGPGTRLTVL.

The chain carries TRBV19 and TRBJ1-3; D gene uncertain. Trimming cost V 5 bases and J 2 bases, with 19 bases left between them. The CDR3 contains 17 residues. CDR1 LNHDA and CDR2 SQIVND come from the germline V gene (reference sequence). CDR3 region: CASSPLHGSQPGNTIYF. The DNA for the CDR3 is TGTGCCAGTAGTCCTCTGCACGGGAGTCAGCCTGGAAACACCATATATTTT.

This clonotype has just a few counts. In DNA, the CDR3 is TGCGCCAGCAGCCAACCTGGGCTTTCCAATGAGCAGTTCTTC. Translated: CASSQPGLSNEQFF. The chain carries TRBV4-1 and TRBJ2-1; D unresolved. The CDR3 length is 14 residues. V was clipped by 2 bases and J by 6 bases, with 11 bases between them. Looked up from germline, CDR1 is MGHRA and CDR2 is YSYEKL.

Only a few counts were recorded for this clonotype. This chain links TRBV9 with TRBJ1-1; TRBD1 matches 7 bases. This CDR3 has 15 residues. Germline trimming cut 2 bases from V and 1 base from J; bases unmatched to any gene: 5. Germline CDR1 is SGDLS and CDR2 is YYNGEE. The CDR3 DNA is TGTGCCAGCAGCGTCACAGGGGTCCGGAACACTGAAGCTTTCTTT. Translation gives CASSVTGVRNTEAFF.

The rearrangement joins TRBV9 to TRBJ1-1; D perhaps matches TRBD1 (5 bases). CDR1 and CDR2 (germline): SGDLS, YYNGEE. The V end lost 0 bases, the J end lost 7 bases, and 7 bases lay between the germline ends. This CDR3 region has 12 residues. CDR3: CASSVGGSEAFF. Here the CDR3 DNA reads TGTGCCAGCAGCGTAGGGGGCAGTGAAGCTTTCTTT.

The chain links TRBV28 to TRBJ2-6, with TRBD1 as a possible D gene (5 bases). Trimming shortened V by 7 bases and J by 0 bases, and 10 bases separated the two germline ends. CDR1 is MDHEN and CDR2 is SYDVKM in the germline V gene. The CDR3 consists of 15 residues. CDR3 sequence (DNA): TGTGCCAGCAATGGCAGGGTCTCTGGGGCCAACGTCCTGACTTTC. Translated, it gives CASNGRVSGANVLTF.

The gene calls are TRBV6-2 or TRBV6-3 and TRBJ2-7; D is tentatively TRBD1 or TRBD2 (5 bases each). Trimming cost V 6 bases and J 5 bases, with 20 bases left between them. From germline, CDR1 is MNHEY and CDR2 SVGEGT. CDR3 size: 15 residues. The CDR3 loop reads CASSPGGSRAHEQYV. The CDR3 DNA is TGTGCCAGCAGCCCCGGAGGTAGCAGGGCCCACGAGCAGTACGTC.

The chain recombines TRBV18 with TRBJ1-5, with D tentatively TRBD1 (5 bases). V lost 3 bases and J 3 bases, leaving 15 bases between the germline ends. This CDR3 comprises 16 residues. Germline assignment: CDR1 KGHSH and CDR2 LQKENI. CDR3 region: CASSPFSTGNNQPQHF. Here the CDR3 DNA reads TGTGCCAGCTCACCTTTCTCTACAGGTAACAATCAGCCCCAGCATTTT.

The chain carries TRBV12-3 or TRBV12-4 and TRBJ2-3; no definite D call. V was clipped by 7 bases and J by 6 bases, with 14 bases between them. The CDR3 consists of 13 residues. CDR3 coding DNA: TGTGCCAGCACCCCGGCCGGCGCCGATACGCAGTATTTT. This encodes CASTPAGADTQYF.

The J gene is TRBJ2-7, the V gene TRBV19; unclear D gene. Deletions cut 5 bases from V and 6 bases from J, with 14 bases between. The CDR3 runs to 13 residues. CDR1 LNHDA and CDR2 SQIVND come from the germline V gene (reference sequence). In nucleotides, the CDR3 is TGTGCCAGTAGTCCCGGCCACGAGGCCGAGCAGTACGTC. It translates to CASSPGHEAEQYV.

This clonotype was seen a handful of times. The J gene is TRBJ2-1, the V gene TRBV7-9; D is uncertain. Trimming took off 4 bases at V and 5 bases at J, with 12 bases between the two ends. The CDR3 sequence is 14 residues long. From germline, CDR1 is SEHNR and CDR2 FQNEAQ (reference sequence). The chain's CDR3 is CASSYLSENNEQFF. Written as DNA, the CDR3 is TGTGCCAGCAGCTACCTGTCGGAGAACAATGAGCAGTTCTTC.

This clonotype was seen more than once but under ten times. This chain joins TRBV28 and TRBJ1-2; D ambiguous. The CDR3 consists of 12 residues. V lost 2 bases and J lost 7, with 8 bases in between. Germline CDR1 MDHEN, CDR2 SYDVKM. CDR3 nucleotides: TGTGCCAGCAGTTTAGGTGGGGTTGGCTACACCTTC. This codes for CASSLGGVGYTF.